Listed below are T cell receptor beta chains from one sample, sequenced in a study of shared clonotypes between healthy human individuals. The repertoire was sequenced with immunoSEQ multiplex PCR; TCRdb's copy has only in-frame clones and lacks some. The sample has about 1.5 million clones, 98% seen once. Material: naive CD4+ T cells sorted from blood. Receptor source: a man in his thirties or forties in good health. Each CDR3 is given with its conserved first and last residue. The order of the fields is D gene, V gene, J gene, clone size, CDR3 protein, CDR3 DNA. D genes are given only for firm matches. Clone size appears in some rows only: once, few, many, or a class for an expanded clone.

>NA|TRBV27|TRBJ2-7|NA
CASRFHSHGAYEQYF
TGTGCCAGCAGATTTCACTCTCATGGGGCCTACGAGCAGTACTTC
>TRBD2|TRBV28|TRBJ2-1|NA
CASSPQRETYNEQFF
TGTGCCAGCAGTCCCCAGCGGGAGACCTACAATGAGCAGTTCTTC
>NA|TRBV5-5|TRBJ2-7|NA
CASSWDPGYEQYF
TGTGCCAGCAGCTGGGACCCCGGCTACGAGCAGTACTTC
>NA|TRBV11-2|TRBJ2-4|NA
CASSPGGNIQYF
TGTGCCAGCAGCCCCGGCGGAAACATTCAGTACTTC
>NA|TRBV10-3|TRBJ2-1|once
CATGSSSYNEQFF
TGTGCCACCGGGAGTTCCTCCTACAATGAGCAGTTCTTC
>NA|TRBV6-9|TRBJ2-6|NA
CASSYEKSHRANVLTF
TGTGCCAGCAGTTATGAGAAGTCTCATAGGGCCAACGTCCTGACTTTC
>TRBD1|TRBV18|TRBJ1-1|once
CASSHGQEEAFF
TGTGCCAGCTCACACGGACAGGAAGAAGCTTTCTTT
>TRBD1|TRBV29-1|TRBJ2-7|NA
CSVEGMTGIDEQYF
TGCAGCGTTGAAGGGATGACAGGGATTGACGAGCAGTACTTC
>NA|TRBV2|TRBJ2-5|NA
CASSVAAHLAPYQETQYF
TGTGCCAGCAGTGTTGCCGCACACTTAGCGCCCTACCAAGAGACCCAGTACTTC
>TRBD2|TRBV18|TRBJ2-7|NA
CASSPLGRADEQYF
TGTGCCAGCTCACCTCTCGGGAGGGCCGACGAGCAGTACTTC
>NA|TRBV6-5|TRBJ1-3|NA
CASSRDGISGNTIYF
TGTGCCAGCAGTCGGGACGGCATCTCTGGAAACACCATATATTTT
>NA|TRBV4-1|TRBJ2-1|NA
CASSQAKPIDGVEQFF
TGCGCCAGCAGCCAAGCGAAGCCAATCGACGGGGTTGAGCAGTTCTTC
>TRBD2|TRBV28|TRBJ2-3|NA
CASTIAGVGGTDTQYF
TGTGCCAGCACAATAGCGGGAGTGGGTGGCACAGATACGCAGTATTTT
>TRBD1|TRBV14|TRBJ2-2|once
CASSQVGRGHTGELFF
TGTGCCAGCAGCCAAGTCGGCAGGGGGCACACCGGGGAGCTGTTTTTT
>TRBD1|TRBV5-1|TRBJ2-2|NA
CASSPRDRVFPGELFF
TGCGCCAGCAGCCCCCGGGACAGGGTATTCCCCGGGGAGCTGTTTTTT
>NA|TRBV15|TRBJ2-7|NA
CATSARTRERVCDEQYF
TGTGCCACCAGCGCCCGGACACGGGAGCGGGTGTGCGACGAGCAGTACTTC
>NA|TRBV5-6|TRBJ2-7|NA
CASSLAGNYEQYF
TGTGCCAGCAGCTTGGCCGGGAACTACGAGCAGTACTTC
>NA|TRBV6-1|TRBJ2-7|NA
CASSEIPSSVEQYF
TGTGCCAGCAGTGAGATCCCATCCTCGGTCGAGCAGTACTTC
>NA|TRBV5-1|TRBJ1-1|NA
CASSSGQKVDTEAFF
TGCGCCAGCAGCAGTGGACAGAAGGTCGACACTGAAGCTTTCTTT
>NA|TRBV7-7|TRBJ2-5|NA
CASSYRTDGPEDF
TGTGCCAGCAGCTACCGCACGGACGGCCCCGAGGACTTC
>NA|TRBV6-1|TRBJ2-7|few
CATHRAGTSYEQYF
TGTGCCACCCATCGGGCAGGAACGTCCTACGAGCAGTACTTC
>NA|TRBV4-1|TRBJ1-1|NA
CASSQLGTLAEAFF
TGCGCCAGCAGCCAACTAGGGACACTAGCTGAAGCTTTCTTT
>NA|TRBV2|TRBJ2-3|NA
CASSLLVSTDTQYF
TGTGCCAGCAGTTTACTAGTCAGCACAGATACGCAGTATTTT
>TRBD2|TRBV7-2|TRBJ2-1|NA
CASSLAASAYINEQFF
TGTGCCAGCAGTCTAGCGGCGAGCGCCTATATAAATGAGCAGTTCTTC
>NA|TRBV7-2|TRBJ1-5|NA
CASSQSPDPSFYPQHF
TGTGCCAGCAGCCAATCCCCGGACCCTTCGTTTTACCCCCAGCATTTT
>TRBD2|TRBV5-1|TRBJ2-7|NA
CASLPGTSGNSYEQYF
TGCGCCAGCCTACCCGGGACTAGCGGGAACTCCTACGAGCAGTACTTC
>TRBD1|TRBV28|TRBJ1-4|NA
CASGQGSEKLFF
TGTGCCAGCGGACAGGGTAGTGAAAAACTGTTTTTT
>NA|TRBV5-1|TRBJ2-1|few
CASSLVGSSYNEQFF
TGCGCCAGCAGCTTGGTCGGGAGCTCCTACAATGAGCAGTTCTTC
>NA|TRBV11-2|TRBJ1-5|NA
CASSSHYGQRRNQPQHF
TGTGCCAGCAGCTCCCATTATGGTCAGAGACGCAATCAGCCCCAGCATTTT
>TRBD1|TRBV27|TRBJ1-5|NA
CASSSFTRQGASQPQHF
TGTGCCAGCAGTTCCTTCACAAGACAGGGGGCGAGTCAGCCCCAGCATTTT
>TRBD2|TRBV5-4|TRBJ2-1|NA
CASSHGLAGDVDEQFF
TGTGCCAGCAGCCACGGACTAGCGGGAGATGTGGATGAGCAGTTCTTC
>TRBD1|TRBV6-1|TRBJ1-1|NA
CASQRKGASDTEAFF
TGTGCCAGTCAAAGAAAGGGGGCTTCGGACACTGAAGCTTTCTTT
>NA|TRBV27|TRBJ2-1|NA
CASSLLGGSGYYNEQFF
TGTGCCAGCAGCCTATTGGGGGGAAGCGGGTATTACAATGAGCAGTTCTTC
>TRBD1|TRBV12-5|TRBJ2-7|NA
CASDKCTGWIRGPAFYEQYF
TGTGCTAGTGACAAATGTACAGGTTGGATCAGGGGGCCTGCGTTCTACGAGCAGTACTTC
>NA|TRBV4-3|TRBJ1-1|NA
CASSQDSSSTGTEAFF
TGCGCCAGCAGCCAAGATTCGTCATCAACGGGCACTGAAGCTTTCTTT
>NA|TRBV10-3|TRBJ2-3|NA
CAIKVDSTDTQYF
TGTGCCATCAAAGTTGACAGCACAGATACGCAGTATTTT
>TRBD2|TRBV11-2|TRBJ2-5|NA
CASRRLAGPRETQYF
TGTGCCAGCAGAAGACTAGCGGGACCAAGGGAGACCCAGTACTTC
>NA|TRBV5-4|TRBJ2-1|NA
CASSSLANSYNEQFF
TGTGCCAGCAGCTCTCTAGCGAACTCCTACAATGAGCAGTTCTTC
>TRBD2|TRBV6-6|TRBJ2-1|NA
CASSSPTRTRFNEQFF
TGTGCCAGCAGTTCCCCAACTCGGACTAGGTTTAATGAGCAGTTCTTC
>NA|TRBV7-2|TRBJ2-1|NA
CASSLEIISSYNEQFF
TGTGCCAGCAGCTTAGAAATTATTAGCTCCTACAATGAGCAGTTCTTC
>NA|TRBV6-5|TRBJ1-3|NA
CATARWSGNTIYF
TGTGCCACCGCCAGGTGGTCCGGAAACACCATATATTTT
>NA|TRBV4-1|TRBJ2-5|once
CASSQPPTRETQYF
TGCGCCAGCAGCCAACCGCCAACCAGGGAGACCCAGTACTTC
>NA|TRBV19|TRBJ2-7|NA
CASSRRPWYEQYF
TGTGCCAGTAGTAGACGTCCGTGGTACGAGCAGTACTTC
>TRBD1|TRBV5-1|TRBJ1-1|NA
CASSLLGQENTEAFF
TGCGCCAGCAGCTTACTGGGACAGGAGAACACTGAAGCTTTCTTT
>NA|TRBV21-1|TRBJ2-2|NA
CASSATTVSNTGELFF
TGTGCCAGCAGCGCGACGACTGTATCGAACACCGGGGAGCTGTTTTTT
>NA|TRBV9|TRBJ1-2|NA
CASSAHRAVYGYTF
TGTGCCAGCAGCGCCCATCGGGCAGTCTATGGCTACACCTTC
>NA|TRBV19|TRBJ2-2|NA
CASSIIRGAGELFF
TGTGCCAGTAGTATTATTAGGGGGGCCGGGGAGCTGTTTTTT
>NA|TRBV5-7|TRBJ1-2|once
CASSRGQKYGYTF
TGTGCCAGCAGCCGCGGGCAGAAGTATGGCTACACCTTC
>NA|TRBV19|TRBJ1-1|NA
CASSMGKENTEAFF
TGTGCCAGTAGTATGGGGAAGGAGAACACTGAAGCTTTCTTT
>TRBD2|TRBV4-1|TRBJ2-5|NA
CASRHSGSGETQYF
TGCGCCAGCAGACATAGCGGGAGCGGTGAGACCCAGTACTTC